This is a list of T cell receptor beta chains from one sample in a study of blood T cell repertoires in COVID-19. This table comes from immunoSEQ multiplex PCR, and its TCRdb copy is limited to in-frame clones, with some not included. Of some 250,000 clones listed, approximately 83% are singletons. The sequenced material came from PBMCs or T cells enriched from blood (not recorded which). These receptors came from a woman aged 45-59 years who had recovered from COVID-19. Both conserved end residues are trimmed from each CDR3.

len	v_gene	j_gene	CDR3aa
11	TRBV7-6	TRBJ1-2	ASSPLRSHGYT
13	TRBV6-5	TRBJ1-1	ASRTRTVRNTEAF
15	TRBV11-3	TRBJ2-1	ASSLGQGLRSYNEQF
14	TRBV7-2	TRBJ2-3	ASSSGLAYSTDTQY
11	TRBV10-3	TRBJ1-3	ATREGTGNTIY
12	TRBV7-3	TRBJ2-7	ASSLGGNSYEQY
15	TRBV28	TRBJ2-7	ASRGGSSGSIITEQY
13	TRBV5-1	TRBJ1-4	ASSVQGVPNEKLF
12	TRBV5-1	TRBJ1-1	ASSMGQDYTEAF
14	TRBV2	TRBJ2-1	ASSEAETGGGNEQF
15	TRBV2	TRBJ1-4	AIIVGELQGFDEKLF
15	TRBV2	TRBJ2-5	ASSGSLAVQPQETQY
16	TRBV27	TRBJ2-6	ASRWSGRVLSGANVLT